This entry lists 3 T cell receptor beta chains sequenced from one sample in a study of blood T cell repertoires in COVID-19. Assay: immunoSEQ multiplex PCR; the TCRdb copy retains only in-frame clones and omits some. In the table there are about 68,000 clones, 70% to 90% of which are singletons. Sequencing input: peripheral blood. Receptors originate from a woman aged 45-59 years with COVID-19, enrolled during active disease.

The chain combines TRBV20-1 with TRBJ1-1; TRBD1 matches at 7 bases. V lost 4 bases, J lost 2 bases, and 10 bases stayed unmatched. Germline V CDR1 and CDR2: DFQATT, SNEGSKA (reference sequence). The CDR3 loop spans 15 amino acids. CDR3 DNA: TGCAGTGCTACTGAGGACAGGAGGGTTAACACTGAAGCTTTCTTT. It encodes CSATEDRRVNTEAFF.

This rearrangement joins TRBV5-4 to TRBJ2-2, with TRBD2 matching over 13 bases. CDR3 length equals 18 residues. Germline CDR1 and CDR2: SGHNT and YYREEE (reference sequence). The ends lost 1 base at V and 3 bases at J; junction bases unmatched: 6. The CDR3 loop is CASSLRLAGGLYTGELFF. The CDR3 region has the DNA TGTGCCAGCAGCTTGCGACTAGCGGGAGGCCTTTACACCGGGGAGCTGTTTTTT. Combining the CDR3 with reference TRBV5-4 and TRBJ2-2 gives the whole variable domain ETGVTQSPTHLIKTRGQQVTLRCSSQSGHNTVSWYQQALGQGPQFIFQYYREEENGRGNFPPRFSGLQFPNYSSELNVNALELDDSALYLCASSLRLAGGLYTGELFFGEGSRLTVL.

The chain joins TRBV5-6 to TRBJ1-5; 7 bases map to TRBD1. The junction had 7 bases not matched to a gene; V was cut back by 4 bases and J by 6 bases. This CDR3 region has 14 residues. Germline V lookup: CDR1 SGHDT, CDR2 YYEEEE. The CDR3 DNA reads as TGTGCCAGCAGCCAGGGACAGACGCGTCAGCCCCAGCATTTT. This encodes CASSQGQTRQPQHF.